A selection of T cell receptor beta chains follows, all from one sample in a study of shared clonotypes between healthy human individuals. Sequencing was performed with immunoSEQ multiplex PCR; in TCRdb, only in-frame clones are kept and a portion is missing. The data show about 2.2 million clones, roughly 95% seen once. Sequenced material: naive CD8+ T cells from PBMCs. The origin of the receptors is a man aged 18 to 30 in good health. Some clones in this sample may be carry-over from other donors' samples. CDR3s include the opening cysteine and the closing phenylalanine or tryptophan. The order of the fields is V gene, J gene, D gene, clone size, CDR3 DNA, CDR3 protein. A D gene is named only where the DNA matches it firmly. Rows may omit the clone size; those that give it use once, few, many or a size class.

>TRBV29-1|TRBJ2-7|NA|NA
TGCAGCGTTGAAGAAGGAGGACCCCCCTACGAGCAGTACTTC
CSVEEGGPPYEQYF
>TRBV7-6|TRBJ2-5|TRBD2|NA
TGTGCCAGCAGCTGGACTAGCGGGAATCAAGAGACCCAGTACTTC
CASSWTSGNQETQYF
>TRBV18|TRBJ1-2|TRBD1|NA
TGTGCCAGCTCACCGGCCGAGACAGGGCCTAACTATGGCTACACCTTC
CASSPAETGPNYGYTF
>TRBV4-2|TRBJ1-5|NA|NA
TGTGCCAGCAGCCAAGGACGTGGGAATCAGCCCCAGCATTTT
CASSQGRGNQPQHF
>TRBV7-3|TRBJ2-2|NA|NA
TGTGCCAGCAGCCCCGGGGGCACCGGGGAGCTGTTTTTT
CASSPGGTGELFF
>TRBV5-8|TRBJ1-4|NA|NA
TGTGCCAGCAGCCCGCTTGGGGGCACTAATGAAAAACTGTTTTTT
CASSPLGGTNEKLFF
>TRBV9|TRBJ2-2|NA|NA
TGTGCCAGCAGCATCACTTGGGGACAAGCGAACACCGGGGAGCTGTTTTTT
CASSITWGQANTGELFF
>TRBV28|TRBJ2-2|TRBD1|NA
TGTGCCAGCAGTACACCCGGGACAGGAAACACCGGGGAGCTGTTTTTT
CASSTPGTGNTGELFF
>TRBV5-8|TRBJ2-2|TRBD2|NA
TGTGCCAGCAGGGAGACTAGCGGCACCGGGGAGCTGTTTTTT
CASRETSGTGELFF
>TRBV6-6|TRBJ2-7|TRBD1|NA
TGTGCCAGCAGTCCGGGACAGGGTACCTACGAGCAGTACTTC
CASSPGQGTYEQYF
>TRBV7-9|TRBJ1-2|NA|NA
TGTGCCAGCAGAACGACAGCGACCACTAACTATGGCTACACCTTC
CASRTTATTNYGYTF
>TRBV10-2|TRBJ2-1|NA|NA
TGCGCCAGCAGTGCCAGAAGCTCCTACAATGAGCAGTTCTTC
CASSARSSYNEQFF
>TRBV18|TRBJ2-7|TRBD1|once
TGTGCCAGCTCACCAGAGACAGGGTTCTCCTACGAGCAGTACTTC
CASSPETGFSYEQYF
>TRBV6-5|TRBJ2-2|TRBD2|NA
TGTGCCAGCAGTTTGGCGGGAGGGAACACCGGGGAGCTGTTTTTT
CASSLAGGNTGELFF
>TRBV6-1|TRBJ2-5|NA|NA
TGTGCCAGCGGGGCCATCCAAGAGACCCAGTACTTC
CASGAIQETQYF
>TRBV27|TRBJ2-4|TRBD2|NA
TGTGCCAGCAGTTTCTCAATAGCGGGAGGGCCGTCCAAAAACATTCAGTACTTC
CASSFSIAGGPSKNIQYF
>TRBV7-3|TRBJ1-1|TRBD1|NA
TGTGCCAGCAGCTTATCACCAGGGGGGGTCACTGAAGCTTTCTTT
CASSLSPGGVTEAFF
>TRBV13|TRBJ2-5|TRBD2|NA
TGTGCCAGCAGCTTAAGGAAGGGACTAGCGACTCAAGAGACCCAGTACTTC
CASSLRKGLATQETQYF
>TRBV5-8|TRBJ2-1|NA|NA
TGTGCCAGCAGCTTGGTTTCTTCCGACCCTGAGCAGTTCTTC
CASSLVSSDPEQFF
>TRBV2|TRBJ1-3|NA|NA
TGTGCCAGCTCTAGTGTTTCCCCGGGCCGAGGAAACACCATATATTTT
CASSSVSPGRGNTIYF
>TRBV10-3|TRBJ1-2|NA|NA
TGTGCCATCAGCTTAGAAGCCGGACAGACTTATGGCTACACCTTC
CAISLEAGQTYGYTF
>TRBV29-1|TRBJ2-1|TRBD2|few
TGCAGCGTTGAATTGGCTAGCGGGAATCTCAATGAGCAGTTCTTC
CSVELASGNLNEQFF
>TRBV2|TRBJ2-1|TRBD2|once
TGTGCCAGCAGGGCCAGTGTAGGGACTACCAATGAGCAGTTCTTC
CASRASVGTTNEQFF
>TRBV7-2|TRBJ2-7|NA|NA
TGTGCCAGCAGCTTGAGCCCGAGGGTAACCTACGAGCAGTACTTC
CASSLSPRVTYEQYF
>TRBV4-1|TRBJ2-5|NA|NA
TGCGCCAGCAGCCAAGATGCGGAAGAGACCCAGTACTTC
CASSQDAEETQYF
>TRBV30|TRBJ2-3|NA|NA
TGTGCCTGGATTCTTCTTGGGCTTAGCACAGATACGCAGTATTTT
CAWILLGLSTDTQYF
>TRBV28|TRBJ1-1|NA|NA
TGTGCCAGCAGTTCGGGGCAAACTGAAGCTTTCTTT
CASSSGQTEAFF
>TRBV2|TRBJ2-7|NA|NA
TGTGCCAGCAGTGAACGAGGTACAGCAGCCTACGAGCAGTACTTC
CASSERGTAAYEQYF
>TRBV18|TRBJ1-1|NA|few
TGTGCCAGCTCACCACCGGGGGAGAACACTGAAGCTTTCTTT
CASSPPGENTEAFF
>TRBV29-1|TRBJ2-7|NA|NA
TGCAGCGTTGAGGGGGGCGCGGCACTGGGCGAGCAGTACTTC
CSVEGGAALGEQYF
>TRBV27|TRBJ2-3|NA|NA
TGTGCCAGCAGTTTCGGGGGACGGGGCACAGATACGCAGTATTTT
CASSFGGRGTDTQYF
>TRBV6-5|TRBJ2-1|NA|NA
TGTGCCAGCAAGGGGGGCTACAATGAGCAGTTCTTC
CASKGGYNEQFF
>TRBV15|TRBJ2-4|NA|NA
TGTGCCACCAGCATTTCCCGTCTAGCCAAAAACATTCAGTACTTC
CATSISRLAKNIQYF
>TRBV7-3|TRBJ2-7|NA|NA
TGTGCCAGCAGCTTATCAGGCGCCCCCTACGAGCAGTACTTC
CASSLSGAPYEQYF
>TRBV15|TRBJ1-2|NA|NA
TGTGCCACCAGCGAGCCGGACTTACAAAACTATGGCTACACCTTC
CATSEPDLQNYGYTF
>TRBV28|TRBJ2-3|NA|NA
TGTGCCAGCAGTTACCTCCCCGTAGATACGCAGTATTTT
CASSYLPVDTQYF
>TRBV7-2|TRBJ2-7|NA|NA
TGTGCCAGCAGCTTAAGGGATGGGGGCTACGAGCAGTACTTC
CASSLRDGGYEQYF
>TRBV5-1|TRBJ2-3|NA|once
TGCGCCAGCAGCTTGGAGCTAGTTTTATCGGATACGCAGTATTTT
CASSLELVLSDTQYF
>TRBV5-4|TRBJ2-5|NA|NA
TGTGCCAGCAGCTTTCGTCGGGGCCAAGAGACCCAGTACTTC
CASSFRRGQETQYF
>TRBV5-6|TRBJ2-7|TRBD2|NA
TGTGCCAGCAGCTTGGCTGGGACTAGCAACGAGCAGTACTTC
CASSLAGTSNEQYF
>TRBV6-5|TRBJ2-1|NA|NA
TGTGCCAGCAGAAAACAGGAGAATGAGCAGTTCTTC
CASRKQENEQFF